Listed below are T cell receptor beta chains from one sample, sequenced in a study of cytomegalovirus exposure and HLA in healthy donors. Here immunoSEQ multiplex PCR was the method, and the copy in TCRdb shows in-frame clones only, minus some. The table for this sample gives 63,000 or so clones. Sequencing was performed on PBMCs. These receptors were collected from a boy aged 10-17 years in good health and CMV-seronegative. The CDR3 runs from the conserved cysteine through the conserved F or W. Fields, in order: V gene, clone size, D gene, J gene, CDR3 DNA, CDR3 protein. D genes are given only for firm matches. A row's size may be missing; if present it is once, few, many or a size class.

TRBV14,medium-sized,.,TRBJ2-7,TGTGCCCGCCCAGACTACGAGCAGTACTTC,CARPDYEQYF
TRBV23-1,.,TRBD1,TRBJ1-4,TGCGCCAGACGGACAGGGAGGTCGACTAATGAAAAACTGTTTTTT,CARRTGRSTNEKLFF
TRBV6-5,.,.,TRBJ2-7,TGTGCCAGCCGAGGGGCGGGGGAGCAGTACTTC,CASRGAGEQYF
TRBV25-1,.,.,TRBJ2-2,TGTGCCAGCAGTGAATCCTGGGGCCGGGAGCTGTTTTTT,CASSESWGRELFF
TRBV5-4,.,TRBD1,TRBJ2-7,TGTGCCAGCAGCTACAGGGGAATCTACGAGCAGTACTTC,CASSYRGIYEQYF
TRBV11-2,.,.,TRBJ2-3,TGTGCCAGCAGCTCAAACTGGGACATAGGGGGAGATACGCAGTATTTT,CASSSNWDIGGDTQYF
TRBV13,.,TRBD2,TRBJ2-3,TGTGCCAGCAGCCCCTGGAGTAGCGGGGAACCAGATACGCAGTATTTT,CASSPWSSGEPDTQYF
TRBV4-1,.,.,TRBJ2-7,TGCGCCAGCAGCCAAGGAGGAGCAGGGTCCTACGAGCAGTACTTC,CASSQGGAGSYEQYF
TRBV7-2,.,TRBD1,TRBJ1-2,TGTGCCAGCAGCTTATACGGGACAGGGGACTATGGCTACACCTTC,CASSLYGTGDYGYTF
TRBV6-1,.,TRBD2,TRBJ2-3,TGTGCCAGCAGGCCTAGCGGGGGGACCACAGATACGCAGTATTTT,CASRPSGGTTDTQYF
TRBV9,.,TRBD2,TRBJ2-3,TGTGCCAGCAGCGTCCCGAGCGGGGGGGCCTCAGATACGCAGTATTTT,CASSVPSGGASDTQYF
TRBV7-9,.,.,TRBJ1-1,TGTGCCAGCAGCTCCACTGGACATTCCGAAGCTTTCTTT,CASSSTGHSEAFF
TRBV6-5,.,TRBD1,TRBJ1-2,TGTGCCAGCAGCCGAACAGGGGATGGCTACTCCTTC,CASSRTGDGYSF
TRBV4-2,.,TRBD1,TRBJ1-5,TGTGCCAGCAGCCAAGATCCGGGGGGGACAGGGAGTCAGCCCCAGCATTTT,CASSQDPGGTGSQPQHF
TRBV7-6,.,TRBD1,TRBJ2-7,TGTGCCAGCAGCTTAGCGGGGGACAGCTTGCAGTACTTC,CASSLAGDSLQYF
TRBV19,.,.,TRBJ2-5,TGTGCCAGTAGTCACGCGGGGGCTCCTCAAGAGACCCAGTACTTC,CASSHAGAPQETQYF
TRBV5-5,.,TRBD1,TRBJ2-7,TGTGCCAGCAGCTACGGACAGGGTGTTGGTTTCGAGCAGTACTTC,CASSYGQGVGFEQYF
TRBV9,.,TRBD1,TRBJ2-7,TGTGCCAGCAGCGTCCGGGACAGCTCCTACGAGCAGTACTTC,CASSVRDSSYEQYF
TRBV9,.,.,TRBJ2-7,TGTGCCAGCAGCGTAGACGGGGAGCAGGACGAGCAGTACTTC,CASSVDGEQDEQYF
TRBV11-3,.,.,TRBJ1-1,TGTGCCAGCAGCTTCACCCAGGGAACTGAAGCTTTCTTT,CASSFTQGTEAFF
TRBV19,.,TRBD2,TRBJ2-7,TGTGCCAGTAGTATAGGACTAGCCAACGAGCAGTACTTC,CASSIGLANEQYF
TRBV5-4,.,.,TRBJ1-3,TGTGCCAGCAGCTACAGTTCTGGAAACACCATATATTTT,CASSYSSGNTIYF
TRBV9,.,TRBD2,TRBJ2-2,TGTGCCAGCAGCCATCCCAGGACTAGCGGGAGGACCGGGGAGCTGTTTTTT,CASSHPRTSGRTGELFF
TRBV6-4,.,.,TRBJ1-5,TGTGCCAGCAGTGACTGGGACAAGCCCCAGCATTTT,CASSDWDKPQHF
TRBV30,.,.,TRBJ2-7,TGTGCCTGGAGTCCGGGGGGCGGCTACGAGCAGTACTTC,CAWSPGGGYEQYF
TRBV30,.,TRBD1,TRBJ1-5,TGTGCCTGGAGTGTGAGGGGACAGCCAGATCAGCCCCAGCATTTT,CAWSVRGQPDQPQHF
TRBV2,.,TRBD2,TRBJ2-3,TGTGCCAGCAGTGGGGGGACTAGCGGGTTACGCACAGATACGCAGTATTTT,CASSGGTSGLRTDTQYF
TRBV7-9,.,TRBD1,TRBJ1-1,TGTGCCAGCAGTTGGACAGGGGGACACACTGAAGCTTTCTTT,CASSWTGGHTEAFF
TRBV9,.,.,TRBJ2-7,TGTGCCAGCAGCGTAGAGTCAGGTCCCTACGAGCAGTACTTC,CASSVESGPYEQYF
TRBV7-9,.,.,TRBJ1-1,TGTGCCAGCAGCGTAAGTGGTAGGAACACTGAAGCTTTCTTT,CASSVSGRNTEAFF
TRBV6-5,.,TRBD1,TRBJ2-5,TGTGCCAGCAGTTACAGGACAGGGCCCCAAGAGACCCAGTACTTC,CASSYRTGPQETQYF
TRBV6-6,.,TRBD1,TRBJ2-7,TGTGCCAGCAGTGTTGGACAGGGGTTCTCCTACGAGCAGTACTTC,CASSVGQGFSYEQYF
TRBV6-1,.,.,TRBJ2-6,TGTGCCAGCAGTGCTGGCTTCTCTGGGGCCAACGTCCTGACTTTC,CASSAGFSGANVLTF
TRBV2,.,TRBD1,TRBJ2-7,TGTGCCAGCAGTCTACAGGGGGCGGACTACGAGCAGTACTTC,CASSLQGADYEQYF
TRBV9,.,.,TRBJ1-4,TGTGCCAGCAGCGTAGCGGGGGGGGGAAAACTGTTTTTT,CASSVAGGGKLFF
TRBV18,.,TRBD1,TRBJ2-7,TGTGCCAGCTCACCCGGGGACAGGGAGGCCGAGCAGTACTTC,CASSPGDREAEQYF
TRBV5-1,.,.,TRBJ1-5,TGCGCCAGCAGCTTGAGTGGGGGGAGCAATCAGCCCCAGCATTTT,CASSLSGGSNQPQHF
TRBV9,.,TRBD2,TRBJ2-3,TGTGCCAGCAGCGTCGGAGCGGGAGAGGCAGATACGCAGTATTTT,CASSVGAGEADTQYF
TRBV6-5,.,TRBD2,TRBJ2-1,TGTGCCAGCAGTCGGACGGGGGGGAACGGCAATGAGCAGTTCTTC,CASSRTGGNGNEQFF
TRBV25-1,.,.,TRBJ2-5,TGTGCCAGCAGTGAACCCGACAGGTATCAGCAGTACTTC,CASSEPDRYQQYF
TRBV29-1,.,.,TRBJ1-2,TGCAGCGTTGACAACAGGGACTATGGCTACACCTTC,CSVDNRDYGYTF
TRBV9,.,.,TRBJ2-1,TGTGCCAGCAGCGCGCGATCTCGGACTACCATCTACAATGAGCAGTTCTTC,CASSARSRTTIYNEQFF
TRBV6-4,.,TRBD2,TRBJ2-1,TGTGCCAGCAGCAGGACTAGCGGACCTTACAATGAGCAGTTCTTC,CASSRTSGPYNEQFF
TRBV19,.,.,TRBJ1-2,TGTGCCAGTAGTATGACCCGAGGGTATGGCTACACCTTC,CASSMTRGYGYTF
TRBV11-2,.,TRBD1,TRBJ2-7,TGTGCCAGCAGCGCCGGGACAGGGGAGACTTACGAGCAGTACTTC,CASSAGTGETYEQYF
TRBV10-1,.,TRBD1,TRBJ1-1,TGCGCCAGCAGTGAGACCCAGGGGGCGAACACTGAAGCTTTCTTT,CASSETQGANTEAFF
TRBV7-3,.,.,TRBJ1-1,TGTGCCAGCAGCTTACAGATGAACACTGAAGCTTTCTTT,CASSLQMNTEAFF
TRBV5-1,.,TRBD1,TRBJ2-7,TGCGCCAGCAGTGTGCCCCTGGACAGGGGGGGAGAGCAGTACTTC,CASSVPLDRGGEQYF
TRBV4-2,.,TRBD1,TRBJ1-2,TGTGCCAGCAGCCAGCGGACAGGGGAAGGCTACACCTTC,CASSQRTGEGYTF
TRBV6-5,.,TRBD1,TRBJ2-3,TGTGCCAGCAGGCAGACAGGGAGTCTGACAGATACGCAGTATTTT,CASRQTGSLTDTQYF
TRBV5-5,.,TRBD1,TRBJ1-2,TGTGCCAGCAGCGTGACAGGGAATAACTATGGCTACACCTTC,CASSVTGNNYGYTF
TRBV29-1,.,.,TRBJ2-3,TGCAGCGTCTTATTCACAGATACGCAGTATTTT,CSVLFTDTQYF
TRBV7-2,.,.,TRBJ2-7,TGTGCCAGCAGCTTTGAAGGAGGCCCATACGAGCAGTACTTC,CASSFEGGPYEQYF